This T cell receptor beta chain was captured by sequencing in a study of T cells in Graves' hyperthyroidism and ophthalmopathy. On the study more broadly: It was at initial diagnosis, before any treatment, that peripheral blood was collected. Regarding the study as a whole: Blood held most thyroid clonotypes expanded above 0.001 frequency.

A roughly 9.1 ml volume of fresh peripheral blood provided the PBMCs. Amplification targeted TCR beta CDR3 regions from RNA transcripts. An initial round of RT-PCR targeting the TCR CDR3 relied on the HTBI primer set. TCRdb re-called the multiplex PCR reads through MiXCR, storing one row per CDR3 protein. The data contain over 400,000 distinct CDR3 sequences, 22% of them singletons. This clonotype has ten or more counts. Its antigen remains unidentified. One junction end does not reproduce the germline sequence, and a read error may be involved. The CDR3 sequence is 14 residues long. The germline V gene has CDR1 MNHNS and CDR2 SASEGT.

The rearrangement uses TRBV6-1 and TRBJ2-7, with 7 bases aligning to TRBD1. The receptor's source is a woman between 65 and 79 years old with Graves' ophthalmopathy. The material sequenced was blood. DNA of the CDR3: TGTGCCAGCAGAGAAGACAGGGCGGCCTACGAGCAGTACTTC. It encodes CASREDRAAYEQYF.